The 29 T cell receptor beta chains below come from one sample, sequenced in a study of blood T cell repertoires in COVID-19. Libraries were prepared by immunoSEQ multiplex PCR; TCRdb keeps only in-frame clonotypes and omits some of them. The table shows roughly 390,000 clones, with 85% occurring only once. The sample taken for sequencing was peripheral blood. These receptors all come from a young woman with acute or convalescent COVID-19.

CDR3 sequence reads: CASSPFGGETQYF. CDR3 coding DNA: TGTGCCAGTAGTCCCTTCGGGGGAGAGACCCAGTACTTC. This rearrangement joins TRBV19 to TRBJ2-5; D possibly corresponds to TRBD2 (6 bases). Deletions cut 5 bases from V and 4 bases from J, with 11 bases between. CDR1 is LNHDA, CDR2 SQIVND, per germline (reference sequence). CDR3 length equals 13 residues.

This clone showed up just a few times. The chain carries TRBV12-3 or TRBV12-4 and TRBJ1-2, with D unclear. The CDR3 runs to 13 residues. The germline V and J ends were trimmed by 3 bases and 8 bases, with 13 bases remaining between them. CDR3 protein: CASSFRAVYGYTF. The CDR3 DNA sequence: TGTGCCAGCAGTTTTCGCGCGGTCTACGGCTACACCTTC.

The chain links TRBV19 to TRBJ2-1; perhaps TRBD2 as D (6 bases). V was cut by 5 bases and J by 4 bases, with 15 bases left in between. This CDR3 contains 15 residues. The germline V gene encodes CDR1 LNHDA and CDR2 SQIVND (reference sequence). CDR3 DNA: TGTGCCAGTAGTGTGTTGGCGGGACTTTACAATGAGCAGTTCTTC. It is translated as CASSVLAGLYNEQFF. The full variable domain, its missing parts supplied by reference TRBV19 and TRBJ2-1, is DGGITQSPKYLFRKEGQNVTLSCEQNLNHDAMYWYRQDPGQGLRLIYYSQIVNDFQKGDIAEGYSVSREKKESFPLTVTSAQKNPTAFYLCASSVLAGLYNEQFFGPGTRLTVL.

This chain connects TRBV15 to TRBJ2-1; 7 nucleotides align to TRBD1. The J segment lost 5 bases and the V segment lost 3 bases, leaving 7 bases of the junction unmatched. CDR3 size: 15 residues. In germline, CDR1 is LNHNV, CDR2 YYDKDF (reference sequence). As DNA, the CDR3 is TGTGCCACCAGCAGGTACCGGGACAGCAACAATGAGCAGTTCTTC. Its protein is CATSRYRDSNNEQFF.

V usage is TRBV10-3 and J usage is TRBJ1-2; 7 bases match TRBD1. J lost 2 bases, V lost 10 bases, and 13 bases had no gene match. The length of the CDR3 is 15 residues. The germline CDR1 and CDR2 sequences are ENHRY and SYGVKD. This chain's CDR3 is CATCDGQEGNYGYTF. The CDR3 DNA is TGTGCCACTTGCGACGGACAGGAAGGGAACTATGGCTACACCTTC.

This clone is a singleton in its sample. This chain uses TRBV29-1 with TRBJ2-2; possibly TRBD1 for D (7 bases). V dropped 7 bases and J dropped 1 base, with 16 bases sitting between them. Germline-derived CDR1 and CDR2 are SQVTM and ANQGSEA. The CDR3 contains 15 residues. The CDR3 reads CSGRDSDVNTGELFF. DNA for the CDR3: TGCAGCGGGAGGGACAGCGATGTGAACACCGGGGAGCTGTTTTTT.

The chain combines TRBV6-5 with TRBJ1-2; D may be TRBD1 (6 bases). The V gene lost 6 bases and the J gene lost 4 bases, with 9 bases spanning the gap. The CDR3 runs to 12 residues. Germline-derived CDR1 and CDR2 are MNHEY and SVGAGI. The CDR3 nucleotides read TGTGCCAGCAGCGACAGGACCTATGGCTACACCTTC. It is translated as CASSDRTYGYTF.

The J gene is TRBJ2-3, the V gene TRBV7-3, with TRBD2 matching 13 bases. Trimming at V came to 5 bases and at J to 4 bases, leaving 6 bases not matched to a gene. The germline gives CDR1 SGHTA, CDR2 FQGTGA. CDR3 size: 16 residues. The CDR3 sequence is CASSPGTSGMADTQYF. In nucleotides, the CDR3 is TGTGCCAGCAGCCCCGGGACTAGCGGGATGGCAGATACGCAGTATTTT.

This clone was seen only once. This chain connects TRBV28 to TRBJ1-2; no reliable D call. This CDR3 spans 13 amino acids. The germline CDR1 and CDR2 sequences are MDHEN and SYDVKM. Trimming removed 7 bases at V and 5 bases at J, with 14 bases between. CDR3 in DNA: TGTGCCAGCACAAGGACTCTGGGGTATGGCTACACCTTC. Its translation is CASTRTLGYGYTF.

There are a few counts of this clone. The chain combines TRBV5-1 with TRBJ1-4, with TRBD1 matching over 9 bases. Germline V gene data show CDR1 as SGHRS and CDR2 as YFSETQ. The trim removed 4 bases at V and 4 bases at J, leaving 8 bases unmatched. The CDR3 length is 16 residues. CDR3 sequence: CASSRGDRVFNEKLFF. The CDR3 bases are TGCGCCAGCAGCCGGGGGGACAGGGTGTTTAATGAAAAACTGTTTTTT.

Turning to this clone: This CDR3 is also generated by other DNA sequences in the sample. V and J are TRBV7-2 and TRBJ2-5; D gene unclear. Deletions cut 1 base from V and 2 bases from J, with 5 bases between. The CDR3 loop spans 13 amino acids. Germline V gene lookup returns CDR1 SGHTA and CDR2 FQGNSA. Here the CDR3 DNA reads TGTGCCAGCAGCTTAGGCAGGCAAGAGACCCAGTACTTC. Translated, it gives CASSLGRQETQYF.

V usage is TRBV23-1 and J usage is TRBJ1-2; TRBD1 aligns across 10 bases. TRBV23-1 falls under the ORF class, with uncertain function. This CDR3 has 16 residues. Trimming removed 1 base from V and 6 bases from J; junction bases left unmatched: 8. Written as DNA, the CDR3 is TGCGCCAGCAGTCAATGTAGACCGGGACAGGGGAATGGCTACACCTTC. Translated: CASSQCRPGQGNGYTF.

This clone was observed a handful of times. This chain uses TRBV9 with TRBJ2-3; 13 bases line up with TRBD2. The CDR3 contains 16 residues. CDR1 and CDR2 (germline): SGDLS, YYNGEE. V lost 4 bases and J lost 4; bases outside the gene matches: 6. CDR3 sequence (DNA): TGTGCCAGCAGCTCAGGACTAGCGGGAGCATCAGATACGCAGTATTTT. It is translated as CASSSGLAGASDTQYF.

The chain couples TRBV7-9 to TRBJ2-5; 7 bases are a match to TRBD2. Germline-derived CDR1 and CDR2 are SEHNR and FQNEAQ (reference sequence). This CDR3 is built from 14 residues. The V and J ends lost 3 bases and 5 bases, in that order; junction bases with no gene match: 6. The CDR3 reads CASSFSVGGETQYF. The CDR3 nucleotides are TGTGCCAGCAGCTTCTCGGTCGGGGGGGAGACCCAGTACTTC.

This clone has ten or more counts. The J gene is TRBJ2-3, the V gene TRBV5-4; 8 bases line up with TRBD1. This CDR3 is built from 14 residues. From germline, CDR1 is SGHNT and CDR2 YYREEE (reference sequence). The junction had 6 bases not matched to a gene; V was cut back by 4 bases and J by 5 bases. The CDR3 coding sequence is TGTGCCAGCAGCGGAACAGGGGGGCAAGATACGCAGTATTTT. This codes for CASSGTGGQDTQYF. The variable domain in full, with the rest retrieved from reference TRBV5-4 and TRBJ2-3, is ETGVTQSPTHLIKTRGQQVTLRCSSQSGHNTVSWYQQALGQGPQFIFQYYREEENGRGNFPPRFSGLQFPNYSSELNVNALELDDSALYLCASSGTGGQDTQYFGPGTRLTVL.

The V call is TRBV6-5, the J call TRBJ2-2; TRBD1 agrees at 11 bases. Unmatched junction bases numbered 5, after V lost 6 bases and J lost 5 bases. Germline CDR1 reads MNHEY; CDR2 reads SVGAGI. The CDR3 is 15 residues long. The CDR3 coding sequence is TGTGCCAGCAGGGCGGACAGGGGGCGAACCGGGGAGCTGTTTTTT. It codes for CASRADRGRTGELFF.

The chain uses TRBV18 and TRBJ1-2; 9 bases are a match to TRBD1. The CDR3 loop spans 14 amino acids. Germline CDR1 is KGHSH and CDR2 is LQKENI. The J segment lost 6 bases and the V segment lost 4 bases, leaving 6 bases of the junction unmatched. The CDR3 loop reads CASSRPGQGHGYTF. As DNA, the CDR3 is TGTGCCAGCTCACGCCCGGGACAGGGCCATGGCTACACCTTC.

The J gene is TRBJ2-7, the V gene TRBV27; 10 bases agree with TRBD2. This CDR3 has 15 amino acids. From germline, CDR1 is MNHEY and CDR2 SMNVEV (reference sequence). J was trimmed by 4 bases and V by 7 bases; bases with no gene match: 10. DNA for the CDR3: TGTGCCAGCATCGAGGCTAGCGGGGGTAGATACGAGCAGTACTTC. This sequence encodes CASIEASGGRYEQYF.

The rearrangement joins TRBV30 to TRBJ2-3, with D tentatively TRBD1 (6 bases). CDR1 is GTSNPN and CDR2 is SVGIG in the germline V gene (reference sequence). The V and J ends lost 3 bases and 6 bases respectively, with 16 bases between them. The CDR3 runs 14 residues. CDR3 nucleotide sequence: TGTGCCTGGAGGGTACAGGGTTGGTGGGATACGCAGTATTTT. This codes for CAWRVQGWWDTQYF.

The V gene is TRBV11-2, the J gene TRBJ1-2, with 7 bases identical to TRBD1. Germline trimming cut 3 bases from V and 6 bases from J; bases unmatched to any gene: 1. Germline V CDR1 and CDR2: SGHAT, FQNNGV. The CDR3 has 12 amino acids. Here the CDR3 reads CASSFTGDGYTF. CDR3 bases: TGTGCCAGCAGCTTCACAGGGGATGGCTACACCTTC.

The genes are TRBV3-1 (or the pseudogene TRBV3-2) and TRBJ1-1, with D maybe TRBD1 (5 bases). This CDR3 is 11 amino acids long. CDR1 and CDR2 from the germline V gene are LGHDT and YNNKEL (reference sequence). Deletions cut 5 bases from V and 7 bases from J, with 8 bases between. The CDR3 nucleotides read TGTGCCAGCAGCTCGGGGGGTGAAGCTTTCTTT. This translates into CASSSGGEAFF.

The gene calls are TRBV12-3 or TRBV12-4 and TRBJ1-1; 8 nucleotides line up with TRBD1. CDR3 length equals 12 residues. J lost 11 bases, V lost 4 bases, and 6 bases had no gene match. CDR3 residues: CASSSDRAIAFF. In DNA, the CDR3 is TGTGCCAGCAGTTCGGACAGGGCGATTGCTTTCTTT.

In this sample, this clone turned up a few times. The chain is built from TRBV14 and TRBJ1-3, with D unclear. The CDR3 sequence is 16 residues long. V lost 1 base, J lost 0 bases, and 10 bases lay in between. Germline V gene data show CDR1 as SGHDN and CDR2 as FVKESK. The DNA for the CDR3 is TGTGCCAGCAGCCAAGCACTCCCTTTCTCTGGAAACACCATATATTTT. It encodes CASSQALPFSGNTIYF. Based on the CDR3 plus reference TRBV14 and TRBJ1-3, the full variable domain is EAGVTQFPSHSVIEKGQTVTLRCDPISGHDNLYWYRRVMGKEIKFLLHFVKESKQDESGMPNNRFLAERTGGTYSTLKVQPAELEDSGVYFCASSQALPFSGNTIYFGEGSWLTVV.

The CDR3 loop is CASSLKRPGGPTGELFF. CDR3 nucleotide sequence: TGTGCCAGCAGCTTAAAGAGGCCGGGGGGGCCGACCGGGGAGCTGTTTTTT. The V gene is TRBV7-9, the J gene TRBJ2-2, with 8 bases fitting TRBD2. The CDR3 covers 17 residues. Looked up from germline, CDR1 is SEHNR and CDR2 is FQNEAQ (reference sequence). J gave up 5 bases and V 2 bases, and 10 bases lay outside the gene matches.

The V call is TRBV5-4, the J call TRBJ1-4, with 8 bases identical to TRBD1. CDR1 and CDR2 from the germline V gene are SGHNT and YYREEE (reference sequence). V gave up 4 bases and J gave up 9 bases; unmatched junction bases: 14. The CDR3 totals 16 residues. CDR3 sequence (DNA): TGTGCCAGCAGCATCTCAGGGGGCGAGCCGACACAAAAACTGTTTTTT. Translated, it gives CASSISGGEPTQKLFF. Combining the CDR3 with reference TRBV5-4 and TRBJ1-4 gives the whole variable domain ETGVTQSPTHLIKTRGQQVTLRCSSQSGHNTVSWYQQALGQGPQFIFQYYREEENGRGNFPPRFSGLQFPNYSSELNVNALELDDSALYLCASSISGGEPTQKLFFGSGTQLSVL.

The chain combines TRBV18 with TRBJ2-1, with D perhaps TRBD1 (5 bases). The germline V and J ends were trimmed by 2 bases and 10 bases, with 9 bases remaining between them. The CDR3 is 12 residues long. From germline, CDR1 is KGHSH and CDR2 LQKENI. Here the CDR3 reads CASSPRGWEQFF. Here the CDR3 DNA reads TGTGCCAGCTCACCAAGGGGATGGGAGCAGTTCTTC.

V is TRBV3-1 (or the pseudogene TRBV3-2) and J is TRBJ2-1, with 8 bases fitting TRBD2. Looked up from germline, CDR1 is LGHDT and CDR2 is YNNKEL (reference sequence). The V gene end was trimmed by 4 bases and the J gene end by 6 bases; junction bases not matched to a gene: 5. This CDR3 is built from 14 residues. The CDR3 sequence: CASSRLAGVNEQFF. The CDR3 DNA reads TGTGCCAGCAGCCGCCTAGCGGGTGTCAATGAGCAGTTCTTC.

This chain joins TRBV9 and TRBJ2-3, with D possibly matching TRBD2 (5 bases). V dropped 4 bases and J dropped 4 bases, with 16 bases sitting between them. The germline V gene has CDR1 SGDLS and CDR2 YYNGEE. The CDR3 spans 15 residues. The CDR3 DNA is TGTGCCAGCAGCCCCCATGCTAGCCGGGCAGATACGCAGTATTTT. Protein: CASSPHASRADTQYF.

The chain couples TRBV4-1 to TRBJ2-3, with TRBD2 identical over 10 bases. V lost 4 bases to trimming and J lost 2 bases; unmatched junction nucleotides: 3. The CDR3 contains 15 residues. Per germline, CDR1 MGHRA and CDR2 YSYEKL. CDR3 region: CASSPGTSDTDTQYF. Here the CDR3 DNA reads TGCGCCAGCAGCCCCGGGACTAGCGACACAGATACGCAGTATTTT.